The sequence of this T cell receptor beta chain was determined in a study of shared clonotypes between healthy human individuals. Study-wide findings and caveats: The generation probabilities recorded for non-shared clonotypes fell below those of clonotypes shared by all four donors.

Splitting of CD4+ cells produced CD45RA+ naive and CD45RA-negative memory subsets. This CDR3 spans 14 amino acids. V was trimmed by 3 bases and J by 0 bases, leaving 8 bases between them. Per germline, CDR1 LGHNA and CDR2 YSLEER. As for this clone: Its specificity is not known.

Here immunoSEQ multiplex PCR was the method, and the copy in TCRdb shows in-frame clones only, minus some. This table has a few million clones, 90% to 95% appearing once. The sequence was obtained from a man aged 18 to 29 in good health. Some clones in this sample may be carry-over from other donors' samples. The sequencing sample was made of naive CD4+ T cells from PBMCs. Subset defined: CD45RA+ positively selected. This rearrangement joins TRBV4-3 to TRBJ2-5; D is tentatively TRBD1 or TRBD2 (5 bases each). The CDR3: CASSQGPYQETQYF. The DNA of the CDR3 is TGCGCCAGCAGCCAGGGACCGTACCAAGAGACCCAGTACTTC.